A selection of T cell receptor beta chains follows, all from one sample in a study of CD8+CD57+ T cells in acquired aplastic anemia. TCRdb ran MiXCR on the reads and lists one entry per CDR3 protein. The table has 40,000 or so distinct CDR3 sequences, more than 75% seen once. The sequencing sample was made of sorted CD4+, CD8+, or CD8+CD57+ T cells (not recorded which) from PBMCs. These receptors were collected from a human donor in good health, serving as a control. Each CDR3 is given with its conserved first and last residue. The D gene is left open where the match is weak. Clone size is given for some rows only: seen once, a few or many times, or a class if the clone is expanded.

j_gene: TRBJ1-1; abundance: NA; v_gene: TRBV15; d_gene: NA; CDR3aa: CATSPYMDTEAFF; CDR3nt: TGTGCCACCAGCCCATACATGGACACTGAAGCTTTCTTT
j_gene: TRBJ2-5; abundance: NA; v_gene: TRBV15; d_gene: TRBD1; CDR3aa: CATSRGGTGPGETQYF; CDR3nt: TGTGCCACCAGCAGAGGGGGGACAGGGCCTGGGGAGACCCAGTACTTC
j_gene: TRBJ1-2; abundance: NA; v_gene: TRBV19; d_gene: NA; CDR3aa: CASSKTVGNYGYTF; CDR3nt: TGTGCCAGTAGTAAGACGGTCGGTAACTATGGCTACACCTTC
j_gene: TRBJ1-3; abundance: NA; v_gene: TRBV7-8; d_gene: NA; CDR3aa: CASSQLSGNTIYF; CDR3nt: TGTGCCAGCAGCCAGCTCTCTGGAAACACCATATATTTT
j_gene: TRBJ2-3; abundance: NA; v_gene: TRBV6-1; d_gene: NA; CDR3aa: CASSRRTGTSTDTQYF; CDR3nt: TGTGCCAGCAGCCGCCGTACAGGAACTAGCACAGATACGCAGTATTTT
j_gene: TRBJ2-7; abundance: NA; v_gene: TRBV11-2; d_gene: TRBD1; CDR3aa: CASSALAGQGHYEQYF; CDR3nt: TGTGCCAGCAGCGCCCTGGCGGGACAGGGTCACTACGAGCAGTACTTC
j_gene: TRBJ2-7; abundance: NA; v_gene: TRBV7-2; d_gene: TRBD2; CDR3aa: CASSPSGLAEYEQYF; CDR3nt: TGTGCCAGCAGCCCGAGTGGACTAGCGGAGTACGAGCAGTACTTC
j_gene: TRBJ2-2; abundance: NA; v_gene: TRBV2; d_gene: NA; CDR3aa: CASRPGRANTGELFF; CDR3nt: TGTGCCAGCAGACCGGGCCGTGCGAACACCGGGGAGCTGTTTTTT
j_gene: TRBJ2-3; abundance: medium-sized; v_gene: TRBV7-9; d_gene: TRBD2; CDR3aa: CASSYLTSGDTDTQYF; CDR3nt: TGTGCCAGCAGCTACCTGACTAGCGGGGATACAGATACGCAGTATTTT
j_gene: TRBJ1-2; abundance: NA; v_gene: TRBV9; d_gene: NA; CDR3aa: CASSLFSVVGHGYTF; CDR3nt: TGTGCCAGCAGCCTCTTCTCCGTAGTTGGACATGGCTACACCTTC
j_gene: TRBJ2-7; abundance: NA; v_gene: TRBV10-3; d_gene: TRBD1; CDR3aa: CAIRTQGQGTSYEQYF; CDR3nt: TGTGCCATCAGGACCCAGGGACAGGGCACTTCCTACGAGCAGTACTTC
j_gene: TRBJ1-1; abundance: NA; v_gene: TRBV24-1; d_gene: NA; CDR3aa: CATSDFRARAFF; CDR3nt: TGTGCCACCAGTGATTTCAGGGCAAGAGCTTTCTTT
j_gene: TRBJ2-6; abundance: NA; v_gene: TRBV4-1; d_gene: TRBD1; CDR3aa: CASLAWGTGGTGANVLTF; CDR3nt: TGCGCCAGCTTGGCCTGGGGGACAGGGGGGACTGGGGCCAACGTCCTGACTTTC
j_gene: TRBJ2-5; abundance: NA; v_gene: TRBV7-7; d_gene: TRBD2; CDR3aa: CASVQEGLLQETQYF; CDR3nt: TGTGCCAGCGTACAAGAGGGACTACTTCAAGAGACCCAGTACTTC
j_gene: TRBJ2-7; abundance: NA; v_gene: TRBV20-1; d_gene: NA; CDR3aa: CSAVRGERYEQYF; CDR3nt: TGCAGTGCCGTTCGAGGGGAGAGGTACGAGCAGTACTTC
j_gene: TRBJ2-7; abundance: NA; v_gene: TRBV7-9; d_gene: NA; CDR3aa: CASSPRAYEQYF; CDR3nt: TGTGCCAGCAGCCCCCGGGCCTACGAGCAGTACTTC
j_gene: TRBJ2-5; abundance: NA; v_gene: TRBV19; d_gene: TRBD1; CDR3aa: CASSATGEETQYF; CDR3nt: TGTGCCAGTAGTGCTACAGGGGAAGAGACCCAGTACTTC
j_gene: TRBJ2-1; abundance: NA; v_gene: TRBV15; d_gene: NA; CDR3aa: CATSSGHTYNEQFF; CDR3nt: TGTGCCACCAGTTCGGGACACACATACAATGAGCAGTTCTTC
j_gene: TRBJ1-1; abundance: few; v_gene: TRBV7-8; d_gene: NA; CDR3aa: CASSQGGTEAFF; CDR3nt: TGCGCCAGCAGCCAAGGGGGGACTGAAGCTTTCTTT
j_gene: TRBJ2-1; abundance: medium-sized; v_gene: TRBV4-1; d_gene: TRBD2; CDR3aa: CASSQDRGLGNEQFF; CDR3nt: TGCGCCAGCAGCCAAGATAGGGGACTAGGGAATGAGCAGTTCTTC
j_gene: TRBJ1-4; abundance: NA; v_gene: TRBV25-1; d_gene: NA; CDR3aa: CASRERGGREKLFF; CDR3nt: TGTGCCAGCAGAGAGAGGGGGGGTCGAGAAAAACTGTTTTTT
j_gene: TRBJ1-5; abundance: NA; v_gene: TRBV7-9; d_gene: NA; CDR3aa: CASSLGDYQPQHF; CDR3nt: TGTGCCAGCAGCCTGGGGGATTATCAGCCCCAGCATTTT
j_gene: TRBJ1-1; abundance: medium-sized; v_gene: TRBV19; d_gene: NA; CDR3aa: CASSMFQHQNTEAFF; CDR3nt: TGTGCCAGTAGTATGTTTCAACACCAGAACACTGAAGCTTTCTTT
j_gene: TRBJ2-5; abundance: NA; v_gene: TRBV7-7; d_gene: NA; CDR3aa: CASSLGSGETQYF; CDR3nt: TGTGCCAGCAGCTTGGGAAGCGGGGAGACCCAGTACTTC
j_gene: TRBJ1-2; abundance: NA; v_gene: TRBV2; d_gene: TRBD1; CDR3aa: CASRDRTGGPYGYTF; CDR3nt: TGTGCCAGCAGAGATAGGACAGGGGGGCCCTATGGCTACACCTTC
j_gene: TRBJ1-1; abundance: NA; v_gene: TRBV15; d_gene: NA; CDR3aa: CTTSTRQNTEAFF; CDR3nt: TGTACCACCAGCACCAGACAGAACACTGAAGCTTTCTTT
j_gene: TRBJ1-2; abundance: many; v_gene: TRBV13; d_gene: TRBD1; CDR3aa: CASSSRDRGLDYGYTF; CDR3nt: TGTGCCAGCAGCTCACGGGACAGGGGCTTGGACTATGGCTACACCTTC
j_gene: TRBJ2-7; abundance: NA; v_gene: TRBV10-3; d_gene: NA; CDR3aa: CAISENIGPYEQYF; CDR3nt: TGTGCCATCAGTGAGAATATAGGCCCCTACGAGCAGTACTTC
j_gene: TRBJ2-7; abundance: NA; v_gene: TRBV11-3; d_gene: NA; CDR3aa: CASRLASQSSYEQYF; CDR3nt: TGTGCCAGCAGGTTAGCTAGCCAGAGCTCCTACGAGCAGTACTTC
j_gene: TRBJ2-7; abundance: few; v_gene: TRBV25-1; d_gene: NA; CDR3aa: CASMGDPSYEQYF; CDR3nt: TGTGCCAGCATGGGTGACCCTTCCTACGAGCAGTACTTC
j_gene: TRBJ1-1; abundance: NA; v_gene: TRBV5-6; d_gene: TRBD1; CDR3aa: CASSLQGTRIPKAFF; CDR3nt: TGTGCCAGCAGCTTACAGGGGACCAGGATCCCTAAAGCTTTCTTT
j_gene: TRBJ1-2; abundance: NA; v_gene: TRBV29-1; d_gene: NA; CDR3aa: CSVDRGGYGYTF; CDR3nt: TGCAGCGTTGACAGGGGAGGCTATGGCTACACCTTC
j_gene: TRBJ1-4; abundance: NA; v_gene: TRBV25-1; d_gene: NA; CDR3aa: CATGEEKLFF; CDR3nt: TGTGCCACCGGGGAAGAAAAACTGTTTTTT
j_gene: TRBJ1-1; abundance: once; v_gene: TRBV10-1; d_gene: NA; CDR3aa: CASSESGLLGMNTEAFF; CDR3nt: TGCGCCAGCAGTGAGTCGGGGCTCCTGGGGATGAACACTGAAGCTTTCTTT
j_gene: TRBJ2-1; abundance: once; v_gene: TRBV15; d_gene: NA; CDR3aa: CATSRDPQYNEQFF; CDR3nt: TGTGCCACCAGCAGAGATCCGCAGTACAATGAGCAGTTCTTC
j_gene: TRBJ1-6; abundance: NA; v_gene: TRBV11-2; d_gene: NA; CDR3aa: CASSPRGTTDGSPLHF; CDR3nt: TGTGCCAGCAGCCCCCGGGGGACGACTGATGGTTCACCCCTCCACTTT
j_gene: TRBJ2-6; abundance: NA; v_gene: TRBV7-2; d_gene: NA; CDR3aa: CASSSLRANVLTF; CDR3nt: TGTGCCAGCAGCTCTTTAAGGGCCAACGTCCTGACTTTC
j_gene: TRBJ1-4; abundance: many; v_gene: TRBV4-1; d_gene: NA; CDR3aa: CASSLPKAATNEKLFF; CDR3nt: TGCGCCAGCAGCCTGCCCAAAGCGGCAACTAATGAAAAACTGTTTTTT
j_gene: TRBJ2-5; abundance: NA; v_gene: TRBV15; d_gene: TRBD2; CDR3aa: CATSKGLAGKETQYF; CDR3nt: TGTGCCACCAGCAAGGGACTAGCGGGGAAAGAGACCCAGTACTTC
j_gene: TRBJ1-5; abundance: NA; v_gene: TRBV2; d_gene: TRBD1; CDR3aa: CASSEEGQLSNQPQHF; CDR3nt: TGTGCCAGCAGTGAAGAGGGACAGCTTAGCAATCAGCCCCAGCATTTT
j_gene: TRBJ2-7; abundance: few; v_gene: TRBV7-9; d_gene: NA; CDR3aa: CASKGGGEQYF; CDR3nt: TGTGCCAGCAAGGGGGGAGGCGAGCAGTACTTC